Following are 30 T cell receptor beta chains from one sample sequenced in a study of shared clonotypes between healthy human individuals. Assay used: immunoSEQ multiplex PCR; TCRdb lists only in-frame clones, some missing. Of about half a million clones listed, 70% to 80% were seen once; the top ten hold approximately 12%. The sample comprised PBMCs. These receptors originate from a woman aged 40 to 50 in good health. Some clones in this sample may be carry-over from other donors' samples.

This clone showed up just once. The V gene is TRBV9, the J gene TRBJ2-5; 16 nucleotides line up with TRBD2. CDR3 size: 17 residues. CDR1 is SGDLS and CDR2 is YYNGEE in the germline V gene. Unmatched junction bases numbered 3, after V lost 4 bases and J lost 0 bases. Written as DNA, the CDR3 is TGTGCCAGCAGCAAGGGACTAGCGGGAGGGTACCAAGAGACCCAGTACTTC. Translated, it gives CASSKGLAGGYQETQYF.

The V gene is TRBV19, the J gene TRBJ1-1, with 8 bases that match TRBD1. The CDR3 consists of 19 residues. V dropped 3 bases and J dropped 4; count of bases not matched to a gene: 19. Germline V CDR1 and CDR2: LNHDA, SQIVND (reference sequence). CDR3 sequence (DNA): TGTGCCAGTAGTATCCCGCACCCGGGACAGGCGGCGAGGAGCACTGAAGCTTTCTTT. This sequence encodes CASSIPHPGQAARSTEAFF.

The genes are TRBV10-3 and TRBJ1-4; TRBD1 matches at 9 bases. Looked up from germline, CDR1 is ENHRY and CDR2 is SYGVKD. The J segment lost 4 bases and the V segment lost 4 bases, leaving 4 bases of the junction unmatched. This CDR3 has 15 amino acids. The CDR3 here is CAISARTGVNEKLFF. CDR3 DNA: TGTGCCATCAGTGCGAGGACAGGGGTTAATGAAAAACTGTTTTTT.

This clone has only one observation. This chain joins TRBV25-1 and TRBJ1-1; 7 bases align to TRBD1. The V and J ends lost 4 bases and 0 bases, in that order; junction bases with no gene match: 5. In germline, CDR1 is MGHDK, CDR2 SYGVNS. There are 15 residues in the CDR3. CDR3 sequence (DNA): TGTGCCAGCAGTGGGCCGGGACAGTTGAACACTGAAGCTTTCTTT. The encoded protein is CASSGPGQLNTEAFF.

This CDR3 reads CAWRLAGSNIQYF. The DNA of the CDR3 is TGTGCCTGGAGACTAGCGGGAAGTAACATTCAGTACTTC. The chain couples TRBV30 to TRBJ2-4; 10 bases fit TRBD2. V was clipped by 3 bases and J by 7 bases; unmatched bases: 3. Germline loops: CDR1 GTSNPN, CDR2 SVGIG (reference sequence). This CDR3 has 13 amino acids.

The chain uses TRBV28 and TRBJ2-3; 9 bases are a match to TRBD1. Germline V CDR1 and CDR2: MDHEN, SYDVKM. The CDR3 loop spans 15 amino acids. Trimming cost V 6 bases and J 1 base; bases outside gene matches: 5. CDR3 residues: CASRHRDRGTDTQYF. The CDR3 nucleotides are TGTGCCAGCAGACACCGGGACAGGGGCACAGATACGCAGTATTTT. Looking up the rest from reference TRBV28 and TRBJ2-3 gives the full variable domain: DVKVTQSSRYLVKRTGEKVFLECVQDMDHENMFWYRQDPGLGLRLIYFSYDVKMKEKGDIPEGYSVSREKKERFSLILESASTNQTSMYLCASRHRDRGTDTQYFGPGTRLTVL.

The rearrangement uses TRBV10-3 and TRBJ2-5, with 10 nucleotides matching TRBD2. CDR1 is ENHRY and CDR2 is SYGVKD in the germline V gene. J was trimmed by 7 bases and V by 6 bases; bases with no gene match: 14. This CDR3 contains 16 residues. The CDR3 spells CAIRDPLAGDRGTQYF. The DNA for the CDR3 is TGTGCCATCAGGGACCCCCTAGCGGGAGATAGGGGGACCCAGTACTTC.

The chain uses TRBV28 and TRBJ1-3; no definite D call. Looked up from germline, CDR1 is MDHEN and CDR2 is SYDVKM. The CDR3 is 13 residues long. The V end was cut by 1 base, the J end by 2 bases, with 3 bases between. In nucleotides, the CDR3 is TGTGCCAGCAGTTTATTCGCTGGAAACACCATATATTTT. Amino acids: CASSLFAGNTIYF.

V is TRBV6-6 and J is TRBJ1-2; TRBD1 matches 7 bases. Germline V gives CDR1 MNHNY, CDR2 SVGAGI (reference sequence). V dropped 6 bases and J dropped 7; count of bases not matched to a gene: 8. The CDR3 length is 13 residues. This CDR3 reads CASRLQGSAGYTF. The CDR3 DNA is TGTGCCAGCAGGCTACAGGGGTCGGCTGGCTACACCTTC.

In its sample, this clone was seen a few times. V usage is TRBV15 and J usage is TRBJ2-7; the match to TRBD1 covers 7 bases. Germline loops: CDR1 LNHNV, CDR2 YYDKDF (reference sequence). The CDR3 loop spans 17 amino acids. Trimming cost V 5 bases and J 3 bases; bases outside gene matches: 16. The CDR3 region is CATSSLFPGQRFYEQYF. The CDR3 DNA is TGTGCCACCAGCTCCTTATTCCCGGGACAGAGATTCTACGAGCAGTACTTC.

This sequence joins TRBV1 and TRBJ2-7. TRBV1 is classified as a pseudogene. The length of the CDR3 is 12 residues. This CDR3 reads CTSSPDSYEQYF. CDR3 nucleotide sequence: TGCACCAGCAGCCCGGACTCCTACGAGCAGTACTTC.

The gene calls are TRBV7-2 and TRBJ2-1; D not resolved. V dropped 5 bases and J dropped 8 bases, with 16 bases sitting between them. The CDR3 contains 14 residues. In germline, CDR1 is SGHTA, CDR2 FQGNSA. CDR3 amino acids: CASSVNPRWDEQFF. CDR3 coding DNA: TGTGCCAGCAGCGTAAACCCCCGGTGGGATGAGCAGTTCTTC.

The chain joins TRBV5-5 to TRBJ2-2; D gene ambiguous. CDR1 and CDR2 from the germline V gene are SGHKS and YYEKEE (reference sequence). Trimming stripped 2 bases from V and 1 base from J, with 6 bases between. The CDR3 loop spans 14 amino acids. CDR3 loop: CASSLRQNTGELFF. CDR3 coding DNA: TGTGCCAGCAGCTTAAGACAGAACACCGGGGAGCTGTTTTTT.

The V and J genes are TRBV5-3 and TRBJ2-1, with D hard to call. TRBV5-3 is an open reading frame, and its role is uncertain. The CDR3 spans 16 residues. V gave up 0 bases and J gave up 0 bases, with 10 bases separating them. The CDR3 DNA reads TGTGCCAGAAGCTTGGCGGAGCCGAGCTCCTACAATGAGCAGTTCTTC. This encodes CARSLAEPSSYNEQFF.

The chain uses TRBV19 and TRBJ2-6, with 8 positions matching TRBD1. With 6 bases clipped from V and 0 bases from J, the junction kept 7 bases outside the gene matches. Germline CDR1 reads LNHDA; CDR2 reads SQIVND (reference sequence). The CDR3 has 17 amino acids. CDR3 protein: CASSPQGARSGANVLTF. The DNA for the CDR3 is TGTGCCAGTAGCCCCCAGGGGGCGCGCTCTGGGGCCAACGTCCTGACTTTC.

The chain couples TRBV9 to TRBJ1-4; 10 positions agree with TRBD1. The CDR3 length is 21 residues. The ends lost 5 bases at V and 4 bases at J; junction bases unmatched: 23. The germline V gene has CDR1 SGDLS and CDR2 YYNGEE. CDR3 residues: CASRTLTTGGSGGRNNEKLFF. The CDR3 region has the DNA TGTGCCAGCAGAACCTTAACGACAGGGGGCAGCGGGGGACGAAATAATGAAAAACTGTTTTTT.

This clone showed up many times. V is TRBV2 and J is TRBJ2-5; D may be TRBD1 or TRBD2 (6 bases each). V lost 5 bases to trimming and J lost 5 bases, with 15 bases between them. The CDR3 extends over 14 amino acids. Germline V gene lookup returns CDR1 SNHLY and CDR2 FYNNEI. CDR3 loop: CASSPGRGGETQYF. The DNA for the CDR3 is TGTGCCAGCAGTCCGGGCCGAGGGGGGGAGACCCAGTACTTC.

This chain uses TRBV11-2 with TRBJ2-7, with 7 bases identical to TRBD1. This CDR3 has 13 amino acids. Germline V lookup: CDR1 SGHAT, CDR2 FQNNGV. V was clipped by 5 bases and J by 1 base; unmatched bases: 2. The CDR3 loop is CASSRGQSYEQYF. In DNA, the CDR3 is TGTGCCAGCAGCAGGGGGCAATCCTACGAGCAGTACTTC.

This clone was recorded a few times. Other DNA sequences within the sample encode an identical CDR3. The J gene is TRBJ2-3, the V gene TRBV15; tentative D call: TRBD2 (5 bases). CDR1 and CDR2 (germline): LNHNV, YYDKDF (reference sequence). The CDR3 contains 14 residues. V lost 6 bases and J lost 2, with 12 bases in between. The CDR3 is CATSRGSPTDTQYF. In nucleotides, the CDR3 is TGTGCCACCAGTCGAGGGAGCCCCACAGATACGCAGTATTTT.

J is TRBJ2-7 and V is TRBV28; 9 bases fit TRBD2. After removal of 5 bases from V and 6 bases from J, the junction contained 5 bases not matched to a gene. The CDR3 extends over 13 amino acids. Germline CDR1 is MDHEN and CDR2 is SYDVKM. The CDR3 sequence: CASSNSGRTEQYF. Here the CDR3 DNA reads TGTGCCAGCAGTAATAGCGGGAGAACCGAGCAGTACTTC.

The CDR3 DNA is TGCGCCAGCAGCCAAGAAGGGGATTTCTACAATGAGCAGTTCTTC. Translation gives CASSQEGDFYNEQFF. The rearrangement links TRBV4-1 to TRBJ2-1; D perhaps matches TRBD1 (5 bases). With 0 bases removed from V and 3 bases from J, the gap between germline ends came to 9 bases. The germline CDR1 and CDR2 sequences are MGHRA and YSYEKL. The CDR3 covers 15 residues.

Details on this clone: This likely stems from a read error, as it lies one base from a far larger clone. Other DNA sequences in this specimen translate into the identical CDR3. The chain uses TRBV18 and TRBJ1-1; TRBD1 might be the D (6 bases). The CDR3 has 13 amino acids. Germline CDR1 reads KGHSH; CDR2 reads LQKENI. CDR3 amino acids: CASSQDGDTEAFF. CDR3 coding DNA: TGTGCCAGCTCACAAGACGGGGACACTGAAGCCTTCTTT.

The CDR3 spells CASRPGTGAMTSSYEQYF. DNA for the CDR3: TGTGCCAGCAGGCCCGGGACAGGTGCTATGACGAGCTCCTACGAGCAGTACTTC. J is TRBJ2-7 and V is TRBV28, with 8 bases identical to TRBD1. This CDR3 spans 18 amino acids. The J segment lost 0 bases and the V segment lost 6 bases, leaving 16 bases of the junction unmatched. Germline lookup yields CDR1 MDHEN and CDR2 SYDVKM.

The chain is built from TRBV28 and TRBJ1-5; 7 bases are a match to TRBD1. Unmatched junction bases numbered 7, after V lost 6 bases and J lost 5 bases. Germline CDR1 and CDR2: MDHEN and SYDVKM. The CDR3 spans 14 residues. The CDR3 reads CASRTDRTDQPQHF. CDR3 bases: TGTGCCAGCAGGACGGACAGGACCGATCAGCCCCAGCATTTT.

The genes are TRBV25-1 and TRBJ2-5; 7 nucleotides agree with TRBD1. Germline V lookup: CDR1 MGHDK, CDR2 SYGVNS. V was clipped by 3 bases and J by 0 bases; unmatched bases: 7. There are 16 residues in the CDR3. CDR3 region: CASSEGDSRNQETQYF. The CDR3 nucleotides read TGTGCCAGCAGTGAGGGGGACAGTCGGAACCAAGAGACCCAGTACTTC.

The V gene is TRBV6-5, the J gene TRBJ2-7; possibly TRBD2 for D (6 bases). The CDR3 contains 14 residues. V lost 8 bases and J 6 bases, leaving 20 bases between the germline ends. Germline V gene lookup returns CDR1 MNHEY and CDR2 SVGAGI. The CDR3 is CASSFSAGPLEQYF. The CDR3 DNA reads as TGTGCCAGCTCGTTCTCGGCGGGACCCCTCGAGCAGTACTTC.

This clone was counted a single time. The rearrangement links TRBV6-1 to TRBJ1-5; tentative D call: TRBD1 (6 bases). With 1 base removed from V and 6 bases from J, the gap between germline ends came to 13 bases. The CDR3 has 15 amino acids. The germline V gene has CDR1 MNHNS and CDR2 SASEGT. The chain's CDR3 is CASSEGGQGSQPQHF. The CDR3 DNA follows: TGTGCCAGCAGTGAAGGGGGGCAGGGGAGTCAGCCCCAGCATTTT.

This rearrangement joins TRBV6-5 to TRBJ2-7, with 10 bases that match TRBD2. The CDR3 sequence is 13 residues long. From germline, CDR1 is MNHEY and CDR2 SVGAGI. In nucleotides, the CDR3 is TGTGTCTCGAAAGCGGGAGGGCAATACGAGCAGTACTTC. It is translated as CVSKAGGQYEQYF.

This clone was picked up a small number of times. The J gene is TRBJ2-5, the V gene TRBV2; 11 nucleotides agree with TRBD1. From germline, CDR1 is SNHLY and CDR2 FYNNEI. V dropped 4 bases and J dropped 5; count of bases not matched to a gene: 6. CDR3 length: 15 amino acids. This chain's CDR3 is CASSGRTGGRETQYF. CDR3 coding DNA: TGTGCCAGCAGTGGCAGGACAGGGGGCCGGGAGACCCAGTACTTC. The full variable domain, its missing parts supplied by reference TRBV2 and TRBJ2-5, is EPEVTQTPSHQVTQMGQEVILRCVPISNHLYFYWYRQILGQKVEFLVSFYNNEISEKSEIFDDQFSVERPDGSNFTLKIRSTKLEDSAMYFCASSGRTGGRETQYFGPGTRLLVL.

CDR3: CAISEGLRSYEQYF. CDR3 DNA sequence: TGTGCCATCAGTGAGGGACTTCGATCCTACGAGCAGTACTTC. This chain connects TRBV10-3 to TRBJ2-7, with D possibly matching TRBD2 (5 bases). Per the germline V gene, CDR1 is ENHRY and CDR2 is SYGVKD. V lost 2 bases and J lost 1, with 9 bases in between. This CDR3 is built from 14 residues.